Presented here are 13 T cell receptor beta chains from one specimen sequenced in a study of shared clonotypes between healthy human individuals. Clones were read by immunoSEQ multiplex PCR, and TCRdb kept only the in-frame ones, dropping some. Of over 400,000 clones listed, 65% to 85% were seen once; the top ten hold about 13%. The sequenced material came from PBMCs. The receptors shown here come from a woman between 40 and 55 years old in good health. Some clones in this sample may be carry-over from other donors' samples.

Concerning this clone itself: Given a much more abundant clone one base away, this may be a read error. This chain links TRBV7-9 with TRBJ2-2, with TRBD2 identical over 11 bases. Per germline, CDR1 SEHNR and CDR2 FQNEAQ (reference sequence). The CDR3 runs to 15 residues. The V segment lost 8 bases and the J segment 1 base; nucleotides outside the gene matches: 3. The CDR3: CASPTSGRNTGELFF. CDR3 DNA sequence: TGTGCCAGCCCCACTAGCGGGAGGAACACCGGGGAGCTGTTTTTT.

In its sample, this clone ranks as medium-sized (0.01 to 0.1%). Other DNA sequences in the same sample also yield this CDR3. The V gene is TRBV4-3, the J gene TRBJ2-7; TRBD2 might be the D (6 bases). CDR3 length: 14 amino acids. The germline V gene encodes CDR1 LGHNA and CDR2 YSLEER. Trimming pared 2 bases from V and 2 bases from J, leaving 10 bases between. The CDR3 sequence: CASSQFAGPYEQYF. The CDR3 bases are TGCGCCAGCAGCCAATTTGCGGGGCCCTACGAGCAGTACTTC.

The table lists this clone with many counts. The V and J genes are TRBV5-4 and TRBJ2-1; 7 bases are shared with TRBD2. The junction had 7 bases not matched to a gene; V was cut back by 5 bases and J by 2 bases. CDR1 and CDR2 from the germline V gene are SGHNT and YYREEE (reference sequence). The CDR3 is made up of 15 amino acids. CDR3 sequence: CASSKPSGAYNEQFF. The CDR3 DNA reads TGTGCCAGCAGTAAACCTAGCGGAGCCTACAATGAGCAGTTCTTC. The full variable domain, rest sourced from reference TRBV5-4 and TRBJ2-1, is ETGVTQSPTHLIKTRGQQVTLRCSSQSGHNTVSWYQQALGQGPQFIFQYYREEENGRGNFPPRFSGLQFPNYSSELNVNALELDDSALYLCASSKPSGAYNEQFFGPGTRLTVL.

About this clone: This sequence is one base from a far larger clone and is likely a read error. This specimen includes other DNA sequences encoding the same CDR3. The gene calls are TRBV30 and TRBJ2-2; 11 nucleotides align to TRBD2. The CDR3 has 17 residues. Germline V gene data show CDR1 as GTSNPN and CDR2 as SVGIG (reference sequence). The chain's CDR3 is CASNPTSGMVRTGELFF. The DNA for the CDR3 is TGTGCCTCAAACCCGACTAGCGGGATGGTTCGCACCGGGGAGCTATTTTTT.

This clone appeared a single time. The sample holds other DNA sequences that translate to the same CDR3. The rearrangement links TRBV29-1 to TRBJ2-3; TRBD2 aligns across 11 bases. This CDR3 has 13 amino acids. J gave up 3 bases and V 6 bases, and 2 bases lay outside the gene matches. Germline V gene data show CDR1 as SQVTM and CDR2 as ANQGSEA. CDR3 sequence (DNA): TGCAGCGTAGTAGCGGGAGGGACAGATACGCAGTATTTT. Translated, it gives CSVVAGGTDTQYF.

This chain links TRBV19 with TRBJ2-1; D is unresolved. This CDR3 has 12 amino acids. Between the trimmed V and J ends, which lost 8 bases and 7 bases, there was a span of 12 bases. CDR1 is LNHDA, CDR2 SQIVND, per germline (reference sequence). CDR3 sequence reads: CASRNGPNEQFF. The CDR3 DNA reads TGTGCCAGTCGTAACGGGCCTAATGAGCAGTTCTTC.

The chain uses TRBV27 and TRBJ1-4; possibly TRBD1 for D (5 bases). The CDR3 consists of 18 residues. CDR1 is MNHEY and CDR2 is SMNVEV in the germline V gene (reference sequence). V lost 2 bases and J 3 bases, leaving 19 bases between the germline ends. CDR3 in amino acids: CASSLRSGIPAANEKLFF. CDR3 in DNA: TGTGCCAGCAGTTTAAGGTCAGGGATCCCCGCTGCTAATGAAAAACTGTTTTTT.

The CDR3 protein is CASREDPGRNTEAFF. In nucleotides, the CDR3 is TGCGCCAGCAGGGAGGATCCAGGGCGGAACACTGAAGCTTTCTTT. This chain connects TRBV5-1 to TRBJ1-1; D perhaps matches TRBD1 (5 bases). V lost 5 bases and J 1 base, leaving 15 bases between the germline ends. The germline CDR1 and CDR2 sequences are SGHRS and YFSETQ. The CDR3 totals 15 residues.

The gene calls are TRBV14 and TRBJ2-5; TRBD2 matches at 12 bases. The CDR3 has 19 amino acids. The J segment lost 5 bases and the V segment lost 1 base, leaving 14 bases of the junction unmatched. Germline-derived CDR1 and CDR2 are SGHDN and FVKESK. The CDR3 nucleotides read TGTGCCAGCAGCCAAGCTAAGATGGCTAGCGGGAGGGATTGGGAGACCCAGTACTTC. Translating gives CASSQAKMASGRDWETQYF.

The rearrangement joins TRBV5-4 to TRBJ2-7; the match to TRBD2 covers 11 bases. Germline CDR1 is SGHNT and CDR2 is YYREEE (reference sequence). The CDR3 spans 17 residues. Germline trimming cut 3 bases from V and 5 bases from J; bases unmatched to any gene: 13. The DNA of the CDR3 is TGTGCCAGCAGCTCCGGGACTAGCGGATTGGGTGTAAACGAGCAGTACTTC. Amino acids: CASSSGTSGLGVNEQYF.

For the CDR3, the DNA is TGTGCCAGCAGTTTAGGACATCTGGGGGTCGAGCAGTACTTC. It encodes CASSLGHLGVEQYF. V usage is TRBV28 and J usage is TRBJ2-7; D may be TRBD1 or TRBD2 (5 bases each). The CDR3 sequence is 14 residues long. V lost 2 bases, J lost 6 bases, and 14 bases lay in between. Per the germline V gene, CDR1 is MDHEN and CDR2 is SYDVKM.

The gene calls are TRBV30 and TRBJ2-1; D tentatively fits TRBD1 or TRBD2 (6 bases each). Germline values: CDR1 GTSNPN, CDR2 SVGIG (reference sequence). The CDR3 is 11 residues long. With 3 bases removed from V and 12 bases from J, the gap between germline ends came to 12 bases. This CDR3 reads CAWSAGQGQFF. The CDR3 nucleotides are TGTGCCTGGAGCGCGGGACAAGGGCAGTTCTTC.

This chain joins TRBV30 and TRBJ1-5; tentatively, D is TRBD1 (6 bases). Trimming removed 2 bases from V and 0 bases from J, with 8 bases in between. CDR1 and CDR2 from the germline V gene are GTSNPN and SVGIG (reference sequence). CDR3 length equals 14 residues. The CDR3 region has the DNA TGTGCCTGGAGTACAGGGAATAGCAATCAGCCCCAGCATTTT. This codes for CAWSTGNSNQPQHF. The whole variable domain, remainder taken from reference TRBV30 and TRBJ1-5, is SQTIHQWPATLVQPVGSPLSLECTVEGTSNPNLYWYRQAAGRGLQLLFYSVGIGQISSEVPQNLSASRPQDRQFILSSKKLLLSDSGFYLCAWSTGNSNQPQHFGDGTRLSIL.